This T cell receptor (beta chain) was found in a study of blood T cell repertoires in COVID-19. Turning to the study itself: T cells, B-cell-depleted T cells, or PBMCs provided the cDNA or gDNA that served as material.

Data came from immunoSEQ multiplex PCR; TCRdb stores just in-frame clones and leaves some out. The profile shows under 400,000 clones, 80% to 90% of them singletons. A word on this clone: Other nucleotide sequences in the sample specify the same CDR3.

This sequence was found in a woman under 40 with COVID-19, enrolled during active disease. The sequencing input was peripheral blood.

CDR3 sequence: CASSPQPQGNTEAFF. In nucleotides, the CDR3 is TGTGCCAGCAGCCCCCAACCCCAGGGGAACACTGAAGCTTTCTTT. The chain combines TRBV3-1 (or the pseudogene TRBV3-2) with TRBJ1-1; D is perhaps TRBD1 (5 bases). The CDR3 runs to 15 residues. The V end was cut by 4 bases, the J end by 1 base, with 13 bases between. Germline CDR1 reads LGHDT; CDR2 reads YNNKEL (reference sequence).